A selection of T cell receptor beta chains follows, all from one sample in a study of blood T cell repertoires in COVID-19. Profiling relied on immunoSEQ multiplex PCR, and the TCRdb table lists in-frame clones only, not all of them. The sample contains about 230,000 clones, about 84% of which appear only once. What was sequenced was peripheral blood. Every receptor here comes from an elderly woman with acute or convalescent COVID-19. CDR3s include the opening cysteine and the closing phenylalanine or tryptophan. A D gene is named only where the DNA matches it firmly. Only some rows state a clone size, as once, few, many or a class for expanded clones.

TRBJ1-5 | TRBD1 | . | TRBV28 | CASRTGHGSSNQPQHF | TGTGCCAGCAGGACAGGGCACGGATCGAGCAATCAGCCCCAGCATTTT
TRBJ2-5 | . | . | TRBV5-5 | CASSLGLSGETQYF | TGTGCCAGCAGCTTGGGCTTATCCGGTGAGACCCAGTACTTC
TRBJ2-2 | TRBD2 | . | TRBV4-2 | CASSQGRGGSQRTGELFF | TGTGCCAGCAGCCAAGGTCGCGGGGGTTCCCAACGGACCGGGGAGCTGTTTTTT
TRBJ2-7 | . | . | TRBV11-2 | CASSPGVPNEQYF | TGTGCCAGCAGCCCTGGTGTGCCTAACGAGCAGTACTTC
TRBJ2-7 | . | . | TRBV7-2 | CASSPRPGSYEQYF | TGTGCCAGCAGCCCCCGCCCCGGCTCCTACGAGCAGTACTTC
TRBJ2-7 | TRBD2 | . | TRBV28 | CASRAVAGVGEQYF | TGTGCCAGCCGAGCAGTAGCGGGAGTTGGCGAGCAGTACTTC
TRBJ1-2 | . | once | TRBV25-1 | CASRSAGKPDF | TGTGCCAGCAGATCTGCGGGCAAACCTGACTTC
TRBJ1-5 | . | . | TRBV19 | CASSIAGYSQPQHF | TGTGCCAGTAGTATTGCAGGGTATAGTCAGCCCCAGCATTTT
TRBJ2-3 | . | few | TRBV3-1/TRBV3-2 | CASSQYLQSDTQYF | TGTGCCAGCAGCCAATATTTACAGTCAGATACGCAGTATTTT
TRBJ1-5 | . | few | TRBV2 | CASRVREGGNQPQHF | TGTGCCAGCAGGGTAAGGGAGGGGGGCAATCAGCCCCAGCATTTT
TRBJ1-2 | . | once | TRBV20-1 | CSASPLGSYGYTF | TGCAGTGCTAGTCCCCTAGGAAGCTATGGCTACACCTTC
TRBJ1-5 | . | . | TRBV12-3/TRBV12-4 | CASSPGSGQPQHF | TGTGCCAGCAGCCCAGGGTCCGGGCAGCCCCAGCATTTT
TRBJ2-1 | TRBD2 | . | TRBV9 | CASSVSAGGQSEQFF | TGTGCCAGCAGCGTAAGTGCGGGGGGGCAGAGTGAGCAGTTCTTC
TRBJ1-5 | TRBD1 | . | TRBV19 | CASTQTGGNQPQHF | TGTGCCAGTACCCAGACAGGGGGTAATCAGCCCCAGCATTTT
TRBJ1-5 | TRBD1 | . | TRBV4-2 | CASSHAGQGNQPQHF | TGTGCCAGCAGCCACGCCGGACAGGGCAATCAGCCCCAGCATTTT
TRBJ2-1 | TRBD2 | few | TRBV24-1 | CATSDYTFRLMEKAGHNEQFF | TGTGCCACCAGTGATTATACCTTCCGACTTATGGAGAAAGCGGGGCACAATGAGCAGTTCTTC
TRBJ2-7 | . | . | TRBV6-6 | CASSYSPDSYEQYF | TGTGCCAGCAGTTACTCGCCAGACTCCTACGAGCAGTACTTC
TRBJ2-5 | TRBD1 | . | TRBV18 | CASSPVRGRETQYF | TGTGCCAGCTCACCTGTCAGGGGGCGAGAGACCCAGTACTTC
TRBJ1-2 | . | once | TRBV10-3 | CAISTRTAGDYGYTF | TGTGCCATCAGTACCCGGACAGCCGGGGACTATGGCTACACCTTC
TRBJ2-2 | TRBD1 | . | TRBV11-3 | CASRHGQGDTGELFF | TGTGCCAGCAGACATGGACAGGGGGACACCGGGGAGCTGTTTTTT
TRBJ1-6 | . | . | TRBV19 | CASKGRALSNSPLHF | TGTGCCAGTAAAGGGAGGGCACTAAGTAATTCACCCCTCCACTTT
TRBJ2-3 | TRBD2 | . | TRBV6-1 | CASSGLAGDLADTQYF | TGTGCCAGCAGTGGGCTAGCGGGAGACCTGGCAGATACGCAGTATTTT
TRBJ2-2 | TRBD2 | . | TRBV3-1/TRBV3-2 | CASSSVAGLTGELFF | TGTGCCAGCAGCTCTGTAGCGGGACTCACCGGGGAGCTGTTTTTT
TRBJ2-2 | TRBD2 | . | TRBV6-6 | CASSQTPKTSASNTGELFF | TGTGCCAGCAGTCAAACACCTAAAACTAGCGCCTCGAACACCGGGGAGCTGTTTTTT
TRBJ1-5 | . | . | TRBV2 | CASRTGTLNQPQHF | TGTGCCAGCAGGACCGGGACACTGAATCAGCCCCAGCATTTT
TRBJ2-5 | . | few | TRBV5-1 | CASSLGPQETQYF | TGCGCCAGCAGCTTGGGGCCGCAAGAGACCCAGTACTTC
TRBJ1-2 | . | . | TRBV12-5 | CASGEGIGYGYTF | TGTGCTAGTGGGGAGGGGATCGGCTATGGCTACACCTTC
TRBJ1-2 | TRBD1 | once | TRBV7-9 | CASSRRGQEELGGYTF | TGTGCCAGCAGCCGCCGGGGACAGGAGGAACTAGGAGGCTACACCTTC
TRBJ1-2 | TRBD1 | . | TRBV27 | CASRKTGVDGYTF | TGTGCCAGCAGGAAGACAGGGGTTGATGGCTACACCTTC
TRBJ1-5 | . | . | TRBV6-1 | CASSEKGHGANQPQHF | TGTGCCAGCAGTGAAAAGGGACATGGGGCCAATCAGCCCCAGCATTTT
TRBJ1-6 | TRBD1 | . | TRBV6-5 | CASKTGVNSPLHF | TGTGCCAGCAAGACAGGGGTGAATTCACCCCTCCACTTT